A selection of T cell receptor beta chains follows, all from one sample in a study of T cell responses to AZD1222 COVID-19 vaccine. Sequenced by immunoSEQ multiplex PCR; TCRdb stores in-frame clones only, minus some. The top ten hold more than 1.5% of the sample, which has some 180,000 clones, more than 85% seen once. The source material was peripheral blood, sampled 28 days after the second AZD1222 dose. The receptors were gathered from an adult who received the AZD1222 COVID-19 vaccine. The CDR3 runs from the conserved cysteine through the conserved F or W. Fields, in order: CDR3 protein, CDR3 DNA, J gene, D gene, V gene, clone size. D genes are given only for firm matches. The size field is filled for only some rows; it gives once, few, many or a size class.

cdr3_aa: CACQRGLWATNEKLFF
cdr3_nt: TGTGCCTGCCAAAGGGGACTTTGGGCAACTAATGAAAAACTGTTTTTT
j_call: TRBJ1-4
d_call: .
v_call: TRBV30
clone_size: .

cdr3_aa: CATSGGTGAYNEQFF
cdr3_nt: TGTGCCACCAGTGGGGGGACAGGAGCCTACAATGAGCAGTTCTTC
j_call: TRBJ2-1
d_call: TRBD1
v_call: TRBV24-1
clone_size: .

cdr3_aa: CASSLQGRGYTF
cdr3_nt: TGTGCCAGCAGCTTACAGGGTCGGGGCTACACCTTC
j_call: TRBJ1-2
d_call: .
v_call: TRBV7-9
clone_size: few

cdr3_aa: CASSIGHLGYTF
cdr3_nt: TGTGCCAGTAGTATTGGCCACTTAGGCTACACCTTC
j_call: TRBJ1-2
d_call: .
v_call: TRBV19
clone_size: .

cdr3_aa: CASSFGGRGDEQFF
cdr3_nt: TGTGCCAGTAGTTTCGGCGGGAGAGGCGATGAGCAGTTCTTC
j_call: TRBJ2-1
d_call: TRBD2
v_call: TRBV19
clone_size: .

cdr3_aa: CASSAGTGGSSDTQYF
cdr3_nt: TGCGCCAGCAGTGCCGGGACAGGGGGTTCGTCCGATACGCAGTATTTT
j_call: TRBJ2-3
d_call: TRBD1
v_call: TRBV10-1
clone_size: .

cdr3_aa: CASSRLLADSYEQYF
cdr3_nt: TGTGCCAGCAGCCGTTTACTAGCGGACTCCTACGAGCAGTACTTC
j_call: TRBJ2-7
d_call: TRBD2
v_call: TRBV3-1/TRBV3-2
clone_size: .

cdr3_aa: CASSPQGAGYEQYF
cdr3_nt: TGTGCCAGTAGTCCGCAGGGGGCTGGCTACGAGCAGTACTTC
j_call: TRBJ2-7
d_call: TRBD1
v_call: TRBV19
clone_size: .

cdr3_aa: CASSAGTGSGNTIYF
cdr3_nt: TGTGCCAGCAGCGCCGGGACAGGATCTGGAAACACCATATATTTT
j_call: TRBJ1-3
d_call: TRBD1
v_call: TRBV5-4
clone_size: .

cdr3_aa: CASSPPGARSYNEQFF
cdr3_nt: TGTGCCAGCAGCCCCCCAGGGGCACGGTCCTACAATGAGCAGTTCTTC
j_call: TRBJ2-1
d_call: .
v_call: TRBV27
clone_size: .

cdr3_aa: CASWDSRIRTDTQYF
cdr3_nt: TGTGCCAGCTGGGACTCGCGGATTCGCACAGATACGCAGTATTTT
j_call: TRBJ2-3
d_call: .
v_call: TRBV27
clone_size: .

cdr3_aa: CASSPRHTTNEKLFF
cdr3_nt: TGTGCCAGCAGCCCCCGACACACAACTAATGAAAAACTGTTTTTT
j_call: TRBJ1-4
d_call: .
v_call: TRBV9
clone_size: few

cdr3_aa: CASKLSSGNPETQYF
cdr3_nt: TGTGCCAGCAAGCTCTCTAGCGGGAATCCAGAGACCCAGTACTTC
j_call: TRBJ2-5
d_call: TRBD2
v_call: TRBV2
clone_size: .

cdr3_aa: CASWRGTSGGGEQYF
cdr3_nt: TGTGCCAGCTGGCGTGGGACTAGCGGAGGGGGGGAGCAGTACTTC
j_call: TRBJ2-7
d_call: TRBD2
v_call: TRBV6-5
clone_size: .

cdr3_aa: CASREDRGPSYNEQFF
cdr3_nt: TGTGCCAGCAGAGAAGACAGGGGTCCCTCCTACAATGAGCAGTTCTTC
j_call: TRBJ2-1
d_call: TRBD1
v_call: TRBV3-1/TRBV3-2
clone_size: .

cdr3_aa: CASSVGIGSYNEQFF
cdr3_nt: TGTGCCAGCAGCGTAGGGATTGGCTCCTACAATGAGCAGTTCTTC
j_call: TRBJ2-1
d_call: .
v_call: TRBV9
clone_size: few

cdr3_aa: CASSFSGPGEKLFF
cdr3_nt: TGTGCCAGCAGTTTTTCCGGGCCCGGGGAAAAACTGTTTTTT
j_call: TRBJ1-4
d_call: .
v_call: TRBV27
clone_size: .

cdr3_aa: CAWSLGTGGQPQHF
cdr3_nt: TGTGCCTGGTCCCTCGGGACAGGGGGTCAGCCCCAGCATTTT
j_call: TRBJ1-5
d_call: TRBD1
v_call: TRBV30
clone_size: few

cdr3_aa: CASGTSGSPGEQFF
cdr3_nt: TGTGCCAGCGGGACTAGCGGGAGTCCGGGTGAGCAGTTCTTC
j_call: TRBJ2-1
d_call: TRBD2
v_call: TRBV18
clone_size: .

cdr3_aa: CASSFQGYEQYF
cdr3_nt: TGCGCCAGCAGCTTTCAGGGTTACGAGCAGTACTTC
j_call: TRBJ2-7
d_call: .
v_call: TRBV5-1
clone_size: .

cdr3_aa: CASSKDRRYSYEQYF
cdr3_nt: TGTGCCAGCAGCAAAGACAGGCGATACTCCTACGAGCAGTACTTC
j_call: TRBJ2-7
d_call: .
v_call: TRBV6-5
clone_size: .

cdr3_aa: CASSLEISPSYGYTF
cdr3_nt: TGTGCCAGCAGCTTGGAAATCTCCCCCAGCTATGGCTACACCTTC
j_call: TRBJ1-2
d_call: .
v_call: TRBV5-4
clone_size: .

cdr3_aa: CSVGVATYNEQFF
cdr3_nt: TGCAGCGTTGGGGTAGCTACGTACAATGAGCAGTTCTTC
j_call: TRBJ2-1
d_call: .
v_call: TRBV29-1
clone_size: .

cdr3_aa: CASSLRAVADNQPQHF
cdr3_nt: TGTGCCAGCAGTTTACGTGCGGTAGCGGACAATCAGCCCCAGCATTTT
j_call: TRBJ1-5
d_call: .
v_call: TRBV27
clone_size: few

cdr3_aa: CASSRTPGLAGNTIYF
cdr3_nt: TGTGCCAGCAGTCGGACCCCAGGGTTGGCTGGAAACACCATATATTTT
j_call: TRBJ1-3
d_call: .
v_call: TRBV3-1/TRBV3-2
clone_size: .

cdr3_aa: CATRLTGRRSGSANTGELFF
cdr3_nt: TGTGCCACCAGGCTCACAGGGAGGCGGAGCGGGAGCGCGAACACCGGGGAGCTGTTTTTT
j_call: TRBJ2-2
d_call: TRBD2
v_call: TRBV24-1
clone_size: .

cdr3_aa: CASSAVGELFF
cdr3_nt: TGTGCCAGCAGCGCGGTCGGGGAGCTGTTTTTT
j_call: TRBJ2-2
d_call: .
v_call: TRBV9
clone_size: .

cdr3_aa: CASAPSTLNTEAFF
cdr3_nt: TGTGCTAGTGCCCCTTCTACTCTGAACACTGAAGCTTTCTTT
j_call: TRBJ1-1
d_call: .
v_call: TRBV12-5
clone_size: .

cdr3_aa: CASSLTTTRGNTGELFF
cdr3_nt: TGTGCCAGCAGCTTAACGACTACTAGGGGGAACACCGGGGAGCTGTTTTTT
j_call: TRBJ2-2
d_call: .
v_call: TRBV7-9
clone_size: .

cdr3_aa: CASRPGQGLGQPQHF
cdr3_nt: TGTGCCAGCAGACCGGGACAAGGACTGGGGCAGCCCCAGCATTTT
j_call: TRBJ1-5
d_call: .
v_call: TRBV6-5
clone_size: .

cdr3_aa: CASSKARGAKPELDTQYF
cdr3_nt: TGTGCCAGCAGCAAAGCGAGGGGAGCTAAGCCCGAACTCGATACGCAGTATTTT
j_call: TRBJ2-3
d_call: .
v_call: TRBV21-1
clone_size: .

cdr3_aa: CASSIGLAGVSYEQYF
cdr3_nt: TGTGCCAGTAGTATAGGACTAGCGGGAGTTAGCTACGAGCAGTACTTC
j_call: TRBJ2-7
d_call: TRBD2
v_call: TRBV19
clone_size: .

cdr3_aa: CASSGGLNEKLFF
cdr3_nt: TGTGCCAGCAGCGGCGGGCTTAATGAAAAACTGTTTTTT
j_call: TRBJ1-4
d_call: .
v_call: TRBV11-2
clone_size: .

cdr3_aa: CASSDTRPYEQYF
cdr3_nt: TGTGCCAGCAGTGATACACGGCCCTACGAGCAGTACTTC
j_call: TRBJ2-7
d_call: .
v_call: TRBV25-1
clone_size: .

cdr3_aa: CASSMLASGNTIYF
cdr3_nt: TGTGCCAGCAGCATGTTGGCGTCTGGAAACACCATATATTTT
j_call: TRBJ1-3
d_call: .
v_call: TRBV6-5
clone_size: few

cdr3_aa: CASSEFPQAQPQHF
cdr3_nt: TGTGCCAGCAGTGAGTTCCCCCAGGCGCAGCCCCAGCATTTT
j_call: TRBJ1-5
d_call: .
v_call: TRBV6-1
clone_size: .

cdr3_aa: CASSGDRGNQPQHF
cdr3_nt: TGTGCCAGCAGCGGGGACAGGGGGAATCAGCCCCAGCATTTT
j_call: TRBJ1-5
d_call: TRBD1
v_call: TRBV9
clone_size: .

cdr3_aa: CSAGDYPTYEQYF
cdr3_nt: TGCAGCGCCGGGGACTACCCGACTTACGAGCAGTACTTC
j_call: TRBJ2-7
d_call: TRBD2
v_call: TRBV29-1
clone_size: .

cdr3_aa: CASSLATGSGELFF
cdr3_nt: TGTGCCAGCAGCTTAGCTACTGGGTCCGGGGAGCTGTTTTTT
j_call: TRBJ2-2
d_call: .
v_call: TRBV7-2
clone_size: .

cdr3_aa: CASSFQRERAFF
cdr3_nt: TGTGCCAGTAGTTTCCAGAGGGAGAGGGCTTTCTTT
j_call: TRBJ1-1
d_call: .
v_call: TRBV19
clone_size: once

cdr3_aa: CAISEANIQYF
cdr3_nt: TGTGCCATCAGTGAGGCAAACATTCAGTACTTC
j_call: TRBJ2-4
d_call: .
v_call: TRBV10-3
clone_size: .

cdr3_aa: CASSLRSALAVNSYEQYF
cdr3_nt: TGCGCCAGCAGCTTGCGGTCGGCACTAGCGGTAAACTCCTACGAGCAGTACTTC
j_call: TRBJ2-7
d_call: TRBD2
v_call: TRBV5-1
clone_size: once

cdr3_aa: CASSLTERYYGYTF
cdr3_nt: TGTGCCAGCAGCTTGACAGAGAGGTACTATGGCTACACCTTC
j_call: TRBJ1-2
d_call: .
v_call: TRBV11-1
clone_size: .

cdr3_aa: CASSWTSRTGELFF
cdr3_nt: TGTGCCAGCAGCTGGACTAGCCGAACCGGGGAGCTGTTTTTT
j_call: TRBJ2-2
d_call: TRBD2
v_call: TRBV7-9
clone_size: .

cdr3_aa: CASSRFSGRVDEQYF
cdr3_nt: TGTGCCAGCAGCCGTTTTAGCGGGAGAGTCGACGAGCAGTACTTC
j_call: TRBJ2-7
d_call: TRBD2
v_call: TRBV11-2
clone_size: .

cdr3_aa: CASSTTQETQYF
cdr3_nt: TGTGCCAGTAGTACTACCCAAGAGACCCAGTACTTC
j_call: TRBJ2-5
d_call: .
v_call: TRBV19
clone_size: .

cdr3_aa: CASSPESRRGREAFF
cdr3_nt: TGTGCCAGCTCACCCGAGTCCAGGCGGGGTAGGGAAGCTTTCTTT
j_call: TRBJ1-1
d_call: .
v_call: TRBV18
clone_size: .

cdr3_aa: CAWSVRGSRTGELFF
cdr3_nt: TGTGCCTGGAGTGTACGGGGCTCTCGAACCGGGGAGCTGTTTTTT
j_call: TRBJ2-2
d_call: .
v_call: TRBV30
clone_size: .

cdr3_aa: CASSLKPSQPQHF
cdr3_nt: TGTGCCAGCAGCTTAAAACCCAGTCAGCCCCAGCATTTT
j_call: TRBJ1-5
d_call: .
v_call: TRBV7-3
clone_size: .

cdr3_aa: CASSQAEYSGNTIYF
cdr3_nt: TGTGCCAGCTCGCAGGCCGAATACTCTGGAAACACCATATATTTT
j_call: TRBJ1-3
d_call: .
v_call: TRBV18
clone_size: .

cdr3_aa: CASSQRGGRNQPQHF
cdr3_nt: TGTGCCAGCAGCCAAAGAGGAGGGCGCAATCAGCCCCAGCATTTT
j_call: TRBJ1-5
d_call: .
v_call: TRBV3-1/TRBV3-2
clone_size: once

cdr3_aa: CASTGYNEQFF
cdr3_nt: TGTGCCAGCACAGGCTACAATGAGCAGTTCTTC
j_call: TRBJ2-1
d_call: .
v_call: TRBV12-3/TRBV12-4
clone_size: .

cdr3_aa: CASSLAGNTGELFF
cdr3_nt: TGTGCTAGCAGCCTCGCCGGGAACACCGGGGAGCTGTTTTTT
j_call: TRBJ2-2
d_call: .
v_call: TRBV7-7
clone_size: .

cdr3_aa: CASSLVRGTNSPLHF
cdr3_nt: TGCGCCAGCAGCTTGGTGAGGGGGACCAATTCACCCCTCCACTTT
j_call: TRBJ1-6
d_call: .
v_call: TRBV5-1
clone_size: .